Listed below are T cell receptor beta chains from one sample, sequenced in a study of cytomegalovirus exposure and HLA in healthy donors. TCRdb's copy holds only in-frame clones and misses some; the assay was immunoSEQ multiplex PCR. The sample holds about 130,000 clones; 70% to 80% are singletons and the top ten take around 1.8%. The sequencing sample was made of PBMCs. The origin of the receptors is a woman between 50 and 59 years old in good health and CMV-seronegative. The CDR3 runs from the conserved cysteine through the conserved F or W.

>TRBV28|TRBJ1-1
CASTLRGWNTEAFF
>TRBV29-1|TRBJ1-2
CSAAGGHRLGPNYGYTF
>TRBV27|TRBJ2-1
CASSFPGSYNEQFF
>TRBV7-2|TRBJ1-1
CASSPGGGTEAFF
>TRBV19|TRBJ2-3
CASSIDSTGPSTDTQYF
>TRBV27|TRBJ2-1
CASSPTFSGSRNEQFF
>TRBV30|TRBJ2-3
CAWRRGAGNMDTQYF
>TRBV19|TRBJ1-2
CASRKDYYGYTF
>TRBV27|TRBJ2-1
CASSQTSLGSNEQFF
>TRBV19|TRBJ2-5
CASSIRFSETQYF
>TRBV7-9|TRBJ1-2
CASSPSVTGYYGYTF
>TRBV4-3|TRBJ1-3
CASSQDGPGAQVGDTIYF
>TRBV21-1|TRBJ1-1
CASSKVNRANTEAFF
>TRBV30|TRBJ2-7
CAWSVRLGDEQYF
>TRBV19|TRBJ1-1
CASSRTGNTEAFF
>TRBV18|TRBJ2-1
CASSPGRTSGSNEQFF
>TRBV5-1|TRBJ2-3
CASSYTGDTQYF
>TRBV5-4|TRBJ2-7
CASSLFVETGEQYF
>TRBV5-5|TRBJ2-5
CASSPRWGGETQYF
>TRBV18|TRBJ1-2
CASSPRQGQGRNYGYTF
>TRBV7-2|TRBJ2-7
CASSHAGLAGVREQYF
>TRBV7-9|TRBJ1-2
CASSNRDKDGYTF
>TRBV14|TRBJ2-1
CASSQGPGLAQVPYPNEQFF
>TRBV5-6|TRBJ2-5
CASSPVMTGGTETQYF
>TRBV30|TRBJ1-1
CAWRRGSEAFF
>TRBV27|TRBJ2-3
CASSFVAGGDTQYF
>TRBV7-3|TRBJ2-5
CASSPIAGGTQETQYF
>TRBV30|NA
CAWGTGLAGPYEQYF
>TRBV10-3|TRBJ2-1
CAISDASGGEQFF
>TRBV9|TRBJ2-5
CASSAETGFAETQYF
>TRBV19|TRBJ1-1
CASILGRGPNTEAFF
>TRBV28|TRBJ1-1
CASSLTRQGNTEAFF
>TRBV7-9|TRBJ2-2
CASSQTNPLAGDTGELFF
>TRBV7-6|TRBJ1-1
CASSHSGNTEAFF
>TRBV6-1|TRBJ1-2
CASSTGPLLDGYTF
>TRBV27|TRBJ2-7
CASSYKDSYEQYF
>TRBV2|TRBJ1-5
CASSPRQGGYSNQPQHF
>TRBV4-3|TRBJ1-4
CASSSQSATREKLFF
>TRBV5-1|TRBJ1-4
CASSPNIFNRDRDRGGTNEKLFF
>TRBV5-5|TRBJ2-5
CASSLGTSGSLETQYF
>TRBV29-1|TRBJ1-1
CSVVGRDHSEREPLEAFF
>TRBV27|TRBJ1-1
CASSHGQGIREAFF
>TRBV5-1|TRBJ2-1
CASSLDLGPSYNEQFF
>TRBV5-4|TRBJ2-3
CASSGPSGRADTQYF
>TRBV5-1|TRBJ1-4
CASSPDKATNEKLFF
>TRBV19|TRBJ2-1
CASSSATSSYNEQFF
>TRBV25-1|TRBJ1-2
CASNRGAGGYTF
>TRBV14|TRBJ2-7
CASSPQGVEQYF
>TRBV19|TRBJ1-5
CASSPTGGEQPQHF
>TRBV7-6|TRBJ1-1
CASSFGTGVFVNTEAFF
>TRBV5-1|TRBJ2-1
CASSLYPGRFYNEQFF
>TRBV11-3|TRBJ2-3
CASSLVTYRDTQYF